A selection of T cell receptor beta chains follows, all from one sample in a study of blood T cell repertoires in COVID-19. Only in-frame clones appear in the TCRdb table, and some are missing; sequencing was by immunoSEQ multiplex PCR. The sample lists 180,000 or so clones, roughly 85% occurring once. Sequenced sample: peripheral blood. Receptors originate from a man between 60 and 75 years old with acute or convalescent COVID-19. Both conserved end residues are trimmed from each CDR3. Fields, in order: J gene, V gene, clone size, CDR3 protein. Rows give clone size only sometimes, using once, few, many, or a class for an expanded clone.

>TRBJ1-2|TRBV12-3/TRBV12-4|.
ASSQQEARGYT
>TRBJ1-1|TRBV30|.
AWSKNGGGTEAF
>TRBJ1-6|TRBV7-9|.
ASSSRTGHNSPLH
>TRBJ2-3|TRBV7-9|.
ASSSWIRQGVGDTQY
>TRBJ2-7|TRBV18|.
ASSPFPGGTYEQY
>TRBJ2-1|TRBV2|.
ASSEWVAENNEQF
>TRBJ2-1|TRBV29-1|.
SSGLAAYNEQF
>TRBJ2-1|TRBV24-1|.
ATSDEDRAGNEQF
>TRBJ2-5|TRBV15|.
ATSRAPGETQY
>TRBJ1-5|TRBV5-4|.
ASSSLGEEAQH
>TRBJ2-7|TRBV6-6|.
ASSSSGTRTYEQY
>TRBJ2-2|TRBV25-1|.
ASSEYRTRATGELF
>TRBJ2-1|TRBV7-3|.
ASSRSGTGNYNEQF
>TRBJ2-3|TRBV27|.
ASSLRAVSTDTQY
>TRBJ2-2|TRBV7-9|.
ASSLEGLDPGELF
>TRBJ2-7|TRBV5-4|few
ASSQGLAGGPYEQY
>TRBJ1-1|TRBV5-5|.
ASTGVGRGTEAF